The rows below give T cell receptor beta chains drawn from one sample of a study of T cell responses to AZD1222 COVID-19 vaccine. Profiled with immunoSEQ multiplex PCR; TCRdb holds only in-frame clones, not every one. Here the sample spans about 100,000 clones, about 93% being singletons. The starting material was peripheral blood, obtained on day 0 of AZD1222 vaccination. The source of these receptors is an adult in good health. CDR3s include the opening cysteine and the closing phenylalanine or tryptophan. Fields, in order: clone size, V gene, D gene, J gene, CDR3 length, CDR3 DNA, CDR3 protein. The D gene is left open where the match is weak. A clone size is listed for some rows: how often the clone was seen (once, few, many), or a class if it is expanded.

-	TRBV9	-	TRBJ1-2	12	TGTGCCAGCAGCGTAGAGGGTCGCGGCTACACCTTC	CASSVEGRGYTF
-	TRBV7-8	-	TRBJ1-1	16	TGTGCCAGCAGCTTCGACGGGGGGGCTAGGAACACTGAAGCTTTCTTT	CASSFDGGARNTEAFF
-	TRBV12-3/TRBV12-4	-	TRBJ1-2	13	TGTGCCAGCAGTTCGACAGCCAACTATGGCTACACCTTC	CASSSTANYGYTF
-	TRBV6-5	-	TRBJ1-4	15	TGTGCCAGCAGTTACTCGACCAGGGGTAATGAAAAACTGTTTTTT	CASSYSTRGNEKLFF
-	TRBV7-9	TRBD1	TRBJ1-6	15	TGTGCCAGCGGCTACTCGGGACAGGGTAATTCACCCCTCCACTTT	CASGYSGQGNSPLHF
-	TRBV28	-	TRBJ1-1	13	TGTGCCAGCAGTTTATCCAGGGCAGGGAAAGCTTTCTTT	CASSLSRAGKAFF
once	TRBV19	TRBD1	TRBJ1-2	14	TGTGCCAGTACCGACAGGGCCCGGGGCTATGGCTACACCTTC	CASTDRARGYGYTF
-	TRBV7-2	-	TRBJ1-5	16	TGTGCCAGCAGCTTAGTTTTGGTGTTGGGAAATCAGCCCCAGCATTTT	CASSLVLVLGNQPQHF
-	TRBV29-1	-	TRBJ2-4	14	TGCAGCGTTGTTCCAGGGGGGAACAAAAACATTCAGTACTTC	CSVVPGGNKNIQYF
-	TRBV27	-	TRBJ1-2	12	TGTGCCAGCAGTAAAACTTCACGCGCCTGGACCTTC	CASSKTSRAWTF
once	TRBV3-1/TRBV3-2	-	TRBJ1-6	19	TGTGCCAGCAGCCATCTGGCGGGATTTGAGTCATCCTATAATTCACCCCTCCACTTT	CASSHLAGFESSYNSPLHF
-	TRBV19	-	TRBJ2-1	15	TGTGCCAGTAGTAACAGCAGGAACTCCTACAATGAGCAGTTCTTC	CASSNSRNSYNEQFF
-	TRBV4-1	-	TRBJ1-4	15	TGCGCCAGCAGCCAAGACAAGTCAACTAATGAAAAACTGTTTTTT	CASSQDKSTNEKLFF
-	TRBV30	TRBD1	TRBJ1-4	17	TGTGCCTGGAGTGTCTCAGGGGGGTGGACAGTTAATGAAAAACTGTTTTTT	CAWSVSGGWTVNEKLFF
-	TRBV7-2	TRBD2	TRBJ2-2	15	TGTGCCAGCAGCCCCAGCGGGGGGGATACCGGGGAGCTGTTTTTT	CASSPSGGDTGELFF
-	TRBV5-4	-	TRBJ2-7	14	TGTGCCAGCAGCTTGGGCAGTTCCCCCTACGAGCAGTACTTC	CASSLGSSPYEQYF
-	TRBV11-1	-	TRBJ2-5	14	TGTGCCAGCAGCTTATCGGCGGGGCAAGAGACCCAGTACTTC	CASSLSAGQETQYF
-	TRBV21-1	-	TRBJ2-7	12	TGTGCCAGCAGTTGTAATCAGGTACCGCAGTACTTC	CASSCNQVPQYF
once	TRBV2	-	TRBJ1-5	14	TGTGCCAGCAGGGCACAGGCCTACAATCAGCCCCAGCATTTT	CASRAQAYNQPQHF
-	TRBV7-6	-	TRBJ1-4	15	TGTGCCAGCAGCTTAGGGATCGGGGCGGATGAAAAACTGTTTTTT	CASSLGIGADEKLFF
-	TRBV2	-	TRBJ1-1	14	TGTGCCAGCAGTGGGGGAGCTTTGAACACTGAAGCTTTCTTT	CASSGGALNTEAFF
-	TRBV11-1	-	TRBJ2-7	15	TGTGCCAGCAGAAACGGACGGCTTAGCTCCTACGAGCAGTACTTC	CASRNGRLSSYEQYF
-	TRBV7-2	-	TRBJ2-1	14	TGTGCCAGCAGCTTAGGAGCGGGCTACAATGAGCAGTTCTTC	CASSLGAGYNEQFF
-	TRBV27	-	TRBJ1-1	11	TGTGCCAGCAGAATAGACACTGAAGCTTTCTTT	CASRIDTEAFF
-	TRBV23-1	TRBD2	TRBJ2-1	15	TGCGCCAGCACTCTCCGGGGGGGGCGATGCAATGAGCAGTTCTTC	CASTLRGGRCNEQFF